Each of the 25 T cell receptor beta chains below was sequenced from the same sample in a study of cytomegalovirus exposure and HLA in healthy donors. The primer mix had 60 Vbeta and 13 Jbeta primers. Assay used: immunoSEQ multiplex PCR; TCRdb lists only in-frame clones, some missing. The sample records about 170,000 clones, 80% to 90% being singletons. What was sequenced was PBMCs. These receptors were obtained from a male donor in good health and CMV-seronegative.

The V and J genes are TRBV6-5 and TRBJ2-2; 9 bases are shared with TRBD1. The CDR3 is made up of 15 amino acids. Trimming at V came to 6 bases and at J to 5 bases, leaving 7 bases not matched to a gene. The germline V gene encodes CDR1 MNHEY and CDR2 SVGAGI. The DNA of the CDR3 is TGTGCCAGCAGGGGGACAGGGAGGAGGACCGGGGAGCTGTTTTTT. This encodes CASRGTGRRTGELFF.

V gene TRBV4-1 combines with J gene TRBJ2-5; TRBD2 agrees at 13 bases. CDR3 length equals 17 residues. V dropped 1 base and J dropped 5; count of bases not matched to a gene: 7. Germline V gene data show CDR1 as MGHRA and CDR2 as YSYEKL. In nucleotides, the CDR3 is TGCGCCAGCAGCCAAGGAACTAGCGGGGGGGCCTTGGAGACCCAGTACTTC. This codes for CASSQGTSGGALETQYF.

This chain links TRBV7-2 with TRBJ2-6; D gene ambiguous. CDR3 length equals 15 residues. From germline, CDR1 is SGHTA and CDR2 FQGNSA. Between the trimmed V and J ends, which lost 1 base and 4 bases, there was a span of 8 bases. CDR3 amino acids: CASSLGPPGANVLTF. In nucleotides, the CDR3 is TGTGCCAGCAGCTTAGGGCCTCCAGGGGCCAACGTCCTGACTTTC.

The chain recombines TRBV19 with TRBJ2-5, with 12 positions matching TRBD2. Per the germline V gene, CDR1 is LNHDA and CDR2 is SQIVND (reference sequence). CDR3 length: 16 residues. V was pared by 0 bases and J by 2 bases, with 1 base of the junction left unmatched. The CDR3 nucleotides are TGTGCCAGTAGTATAGATCTAGCGGGGGGGCAAGAGACCCAGTACTTC. Its translation: CASSIDLAGGQETQYF. Using reference TRBV19 and TRBJ2-5 for the parts outside the CDR3, the full variable domain is DGGITQSPKYLFRKEGQNVTLSCEQNLNHDAMYWYRQDPGQGLRLIYYSQIVNDFQKGDIAEGYSVSREKKESFPLTVTSAQKNPTAFYLCASSIDLAGGQETQYFGPGTRLLVL.

This clone was observed a few times. The gene calls are TRBV5-4 and TRBJ1-1; D call uncertain. Germline values: CDR1 SGHNT, CDR2 YYREEE (reference sequence). With 4 bases removed from V and 1 base from J, the gap between germline ends came to 11 bases. The CDR3 spans 14 residues. The CDR3 protein is CASSPSRGNTEAFF. The CDR3 coding sequence is TGTGCCAGCAGCCCAAGTCGGGGGAACACTGAAGCTTTCTTT.

CDR3 loop: CASSVGDYYGYTF. CDR3 DNA: TGTGCCAGCAGCGTAGGCGACTACTATGGCTACACCTTC. This chain links TRBV9 with TRBJ1-2, with D unresolved. The V gene's germline CDR1 is SGDLS and CDR2 YYNGEE. V lost 0 bases and J lost 3, with 6 bases in between. The CDR3 has 13 amino acids.

The V call is TRBV28, the J call TRBJ2-1; D might be TRBD1 (5 bases). With 7 bases removed from V and 3 bases from J, the gap between germline ends came to 13 bases. The length of the CDR3 is 14 residues. CDR1 and CDR2 (germline): MDHEN, SYDVKM. The CDR3 protein is CASTPADIYNEQFF. CDR3 bases: TGTGCCAGCACGCCGGCGGACATCTACAATGAGCAGTTCTTC.

The rearrangement links TRBV7-2 to TRBJ1-2; 10 nucleotides line up with TRBD1. Germline CDR1 and CDR2: SGHTA and FQGNSA. V shed 1 base, J shed 0 bases, and the junction held 2 bases outside the gene matches. The CDR3 totals 16 residues. This CDR3 reads CASSLGGTGANYGYTF. CDR3 DNA sequence: TGTGCCAGCAGCTTAGGCGGGACAGGGGCTAACTATGGCTACACCTTC.

This clone was counted a few times. This chain joins TRBV4-3 and TRBJ1-3; D is uncertain. CDR3 length: 16 amino acids. With 0 bases removed from V and 4 bases from J, the gap between germline ends came to 13 bases. Germline loops: CDR1 LGHNA, CDR2 YSLEER. The CDR3 DNA is TGCGCCAGCAGCCAAGATATGGTACAGCAAGGAAACACCATATATTTT. It specifies CASSQDMVQQGNTIYF.

The chain carries TRBV5-1 and TRBJ2-7; TRBD1 matches 8 bases. The CDR3 is 13 residues long. CDR1 SGHRS and CDR2 YFSETQ come from the germline V gene. Trimming took 3 bases from V and 4 from J; bases not matched to a gene: 3. Here the CDR3 reads CASSWTGSYEQYF. The CDR3 DNA reads as TGCGCCAGCAGCTGGACAGGGAGTTACGAGCAGTACTTC.

This clone was detected only once. The chain recombines TRBV7-9 with TRBJ2-1, with 7 bases that match TRBD1. CDR1 and CDR2 from the germline V gene are SEHNR and FQNEAQ (reference sequence). This CDR3 has 14 residues. The junction had 4 bases not matched to a gene; V was cut back by 3 bases and J by 5 bases. The CDR3: CASSFVGQNNEQFF. The CDR3 coding sequence is TGTGCCAGCAGCTTCGTGGGACAGAACAATGAGCAGTTCTTC.

CDR3 DNA sequence: TGTGCCAGCAGTGAAGATTTAGTTCAGCCCCAGCATTTT. It encodes CASSEDLVQPQHF. The rearrangement links TRBV2 to TRBJ1-5; no clear D gene. Trimming left V 1 base short and J 6 bases short, with 7 bases between. From germline, CDR1 is SNHLY and CDR2 FYNNEI. The CDR3 contains 13 residues.

This rearrangement joins TRBV7-9 to TRBJ2-1; 9 bases are a match to TRBD1. Germline CDR1 SEHNR, CDR2 FQNEAQ (reference sequence). This CDR3 region has 13 residues. With V trimmed by 5 bases and J by 10 bases, 6 bases remained unmatched. CDR3 bases: TGTGCCAGCAGCCGAGGACAGGGGCGGGAGCAGTTCTTC. Residues: CASSRGQGREQFF.

This clone was seen a few times. The chain is built from TRBV28 and TRBJ1-5; D not certain. The length of the CDR3 is 12 residues. In germline, CDR1 is MDHEN, CDR2 SYDVKM. V was shortened by 7 bases and J by 4 bases, with 8 bases between the two germline ends. The CDR3 loop is CASIAGNQPQHF. The DNA for the CDR3 is TGTGCCAGCATTGCGGGGAATCAGCCCCAGCATTTT.

This clone was recorded a few times. This rearrangement joins TRBV14 to TRBJ2-7, with a weak D call TRBD1 (6 bases). Per the germline V gene, CDR1 is SGHDN and CDR2 is FVKESK. V was clipped by 4 bases and J by 9 bases, with 19 bases between them. There are 14 residues in the CDR3. CDR3 protein: CASSPSGQLRGQYF. The CDR3 nucleotides are TGTGCCAGCAGCCCTTCAGGACAGCTACGAGGGCAGTACTTC.

The V and J genes are TRBV30 and TRBJ2-1; 7 bases agree with TRBD2. Per the germline V gene, CDR1 is GTSNPN and CDR2 is SVGIG (reference sequence). The trim removed 5 bases at V and 3 bases at J, leaving 1 base unmatched. CDR3 size: 12 residues. CDR3 loop: CAWGRVYNEQFF. The CDR3 coding sequence is TGTGCCTGGGGGAGGGTCTACAATGAGCAGTTCTTC.

The chain is built from TRBV30 and TRBJ1-1, with D possibly TRBD1 on 6 matching bases. The V and J ends lost 0 bases and 0 bases respectively, with 11 bases between them. The germline V gene encodes CDR1 GTSNPN and CDR2 SVGIG (reference sequence). The CDR3 sequence is 15 residues long. The CDR3 loop is CAWSVQGSLNTEAFF. CDR3 sequence (DNA): TGTGCCTGGAGTGTACAGGGATCCTTGAACACTGAAGCTTTCTTT.

The CDR3 sequence is CASSQARVGIGGNTIYF. The CDR3, as DNA: TGTGCCAGCAGCCAAGCTCGGGTCGGGATCGGAGGAAACACCATATATTTT. The chain recombines TRBV14 with TRBJ1-3; no clear D. This CDR3 has 17 amino acids. V was pared by 1 base and J by 4 bases, with 17 bases between. CDR1 is SGHDN, CDR2 FVKESK, per germline.

The rearrangement links TRBV28 to TRBJ1-4; 8 positions match TRBD1. The V and J ends lost 6 bases and 2 bases, in that order; junction bases with no gene match: 5. This CDR3 spans 15 amino acids. Germline values: CDR1 MDHEN, CDR2 SYDVKM. CDR3 in amino acids: CASRSNRGTNEKLFF. CDR3 in DNA: TGTGCCAGCAGATCAAACAGGGGGACTAATGAAAAACTGTTTTTT.

The chain couples TRBV25-1 to TRBJ1-2; D perhaps matches TRBD1 (6 bases). The V end was cut by 2 bases, the J end by 2 bases, with 12 bases between. From germline, CDR1 is MGHDK and CDR2 SYGVNS. The length of the CDR3 is 15 residues. CDR3 DNA sequence: TGTGCCAGCAGTGAACATCCCACAGGGAACTATGGCTACACCTTC. Translated, it gives CASSEHPTGNYGYTF.

The chain recombines TRBV7-6 with TRBJ1-5; 9 bases agree with TRBD1. The CDR3 spans 15 residues. The V segment lost 4 bases and the J segment 7 bases; nucleotides outside the gene matches: 8. Germline CDR1 is SGHVS and CDR2 is FNYEAQ. The CDR3 DNA reads TGTGCCAGCAGCTCGGTGGGACAGGGTAAACAGCCCCAGCATTTT. Translation: CASSSVGQGKQPQHF.

This clone was picked up a small number of times. The rearrangement links TRBV19 to TRBJ2-5; TRBD2 matches at 9 bases. There are 16 residues in the CDR3. Germline trimming cut 1 base from V and 6 bases from J; bases unmatched to any gene: 9. Germline CDR1 LNHDA, CDR2 SQIVND (reference sequence). Here the CDR3 reads CASSIARLAVGQTQYF. CDR3 nucleotide sequence: TGTGCCAGTAGTATAGCTCGACTAGCGGTAGGGCAGACCCAGTACTTC. Full variable domain (outside the CDR3, taken from reference TRBV19 and TRBJ2-5): DGGITQSPKYLFRKEGQNVTLSCEQNLNHDAMYWYRQDPGQGLRLIYYSQIVNDFQKGDIAEGYSVSREKKESFPLTVTSAQKNPTAFYLCASSIARLAVGQTQYFGPGTRLLVL.

The chain employs TRBV10-3 and TRBJ2-6; 8 bases match TRBD1. There are 13 residues in the CDR3. Germline V CDR1 and CDR2: ENHRY, SYGVKD. J lost 4 bases, V lost 10 bases, and 3 bases had no gene match. CDR3 nucleotides: TGTGCCAGTCAGGGGGCCGGGGCCAACGTCCTGACTTTC. Protein product: CASQGAGANVLTF.

This sequence joins TRBV7-6 and TRBJ2-5; 9 bases map to TRBD1. The J call is uncertain, as TRBJ2-7 better fits the DNA end. The CDR3 consists of 14 residues. Germline V gene sequence: CDR1 SGHVS, CDR2 FNYEAQ. CDR3 protein: CASSLGGQGYEQYF. DNA for the CDR3: TGTGCCAGCAGCTTAGGGGGACAGGGCTACGAGCAGTACTTC.

The genes are TRBV5-1 and TRBJ2-5; 9 nucleotides match TRBD1. The J call is in doubt because the DNA end fits TRBJ2-7 better. Germline V CDR1 and CDR2: SGHRS, YFSETQ. This CDR3 is built from 15 residues. The CDR3: CASSLLQGARYEQYF. The CDR3 DNA is TGCGCCAGCAGCTTGTTACAGGGGGCGCGGTACGAGCAGTACTTC.